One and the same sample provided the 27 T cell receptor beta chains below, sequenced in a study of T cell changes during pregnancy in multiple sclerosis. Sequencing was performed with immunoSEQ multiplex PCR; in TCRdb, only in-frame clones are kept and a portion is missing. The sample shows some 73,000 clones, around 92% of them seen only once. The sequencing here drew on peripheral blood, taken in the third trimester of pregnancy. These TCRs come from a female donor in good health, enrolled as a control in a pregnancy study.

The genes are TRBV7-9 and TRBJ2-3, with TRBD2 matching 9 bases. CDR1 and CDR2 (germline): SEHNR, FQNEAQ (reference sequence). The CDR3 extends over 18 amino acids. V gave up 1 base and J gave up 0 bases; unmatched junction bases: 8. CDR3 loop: CASSLVGRGGLSTDTQYF. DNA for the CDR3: TGTGCCAGCAGCTTAGTTGGGCGGGGGGGCCTAAGCACAGATACGCAGTATTTT.

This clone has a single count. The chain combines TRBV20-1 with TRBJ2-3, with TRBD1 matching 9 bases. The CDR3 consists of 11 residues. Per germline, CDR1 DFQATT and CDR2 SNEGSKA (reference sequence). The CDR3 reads CRTGGKDTQYF. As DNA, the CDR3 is TGCAGGACAGGGGGAAAGGATACGCAGTATTTT.

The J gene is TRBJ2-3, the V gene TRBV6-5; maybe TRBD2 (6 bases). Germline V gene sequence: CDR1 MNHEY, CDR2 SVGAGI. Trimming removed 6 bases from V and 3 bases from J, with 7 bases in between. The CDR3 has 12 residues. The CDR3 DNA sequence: TGTGCCAGCAGACGGGGGACAGATACGCAGTATTTT. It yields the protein CASRRGTDTQYF.

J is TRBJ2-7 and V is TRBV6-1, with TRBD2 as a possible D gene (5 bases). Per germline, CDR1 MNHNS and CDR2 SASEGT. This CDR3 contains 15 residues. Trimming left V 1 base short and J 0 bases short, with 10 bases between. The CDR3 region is CASSEGPGSSYEQYF. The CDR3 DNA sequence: TGTGCCAGCAGTGAAGGGCCTGGGAGCTCCTACGAGCAGTACTTC.

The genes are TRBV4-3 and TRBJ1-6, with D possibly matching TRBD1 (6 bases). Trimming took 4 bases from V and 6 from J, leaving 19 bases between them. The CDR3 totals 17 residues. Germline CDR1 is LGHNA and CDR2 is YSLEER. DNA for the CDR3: TGCGCCAGCAGCCGCCAAACAGGGCGTAAGGGTAATTCACCCCTCCACTTT. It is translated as CASSRQTGRKGNSPLHF.

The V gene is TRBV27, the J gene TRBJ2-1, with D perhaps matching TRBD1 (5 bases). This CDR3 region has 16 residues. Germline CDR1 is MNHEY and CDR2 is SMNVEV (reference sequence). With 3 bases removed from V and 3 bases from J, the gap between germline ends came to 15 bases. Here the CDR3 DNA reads TGTGCCAGCAGTTTGATTGGGCAGGGTCTCTACAATGAGCAGTTCTTC. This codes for CASSLIGQGLYNEQFF.

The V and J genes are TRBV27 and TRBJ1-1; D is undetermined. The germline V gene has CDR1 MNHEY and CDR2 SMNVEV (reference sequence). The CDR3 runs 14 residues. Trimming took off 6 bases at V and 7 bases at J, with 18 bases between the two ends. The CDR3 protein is CASRASGPSGEAFF. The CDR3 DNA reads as TGTGCCAGCAGGGCCTCTGGGCCGTCAGGTGAAGCTTTCTTT.

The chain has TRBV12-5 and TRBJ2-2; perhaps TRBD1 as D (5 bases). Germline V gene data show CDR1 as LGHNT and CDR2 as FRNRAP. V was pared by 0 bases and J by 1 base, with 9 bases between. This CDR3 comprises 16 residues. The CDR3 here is CASGLVPQGNTGELFF. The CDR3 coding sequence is TGTGCTAGTGGTTTGGTGCCTCAGGGGAACACCGGGGAGCTGTTTTTT.

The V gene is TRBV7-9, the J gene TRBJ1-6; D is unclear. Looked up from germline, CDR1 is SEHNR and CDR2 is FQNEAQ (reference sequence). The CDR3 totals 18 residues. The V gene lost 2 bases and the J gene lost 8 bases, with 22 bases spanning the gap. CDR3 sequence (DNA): TGTGCCAGCAGCTTAACCCCGGGGTCCACGAGGGTATATTCACCCCTCCACTTT. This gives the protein CASSLTPGSTRVYSPLHF.

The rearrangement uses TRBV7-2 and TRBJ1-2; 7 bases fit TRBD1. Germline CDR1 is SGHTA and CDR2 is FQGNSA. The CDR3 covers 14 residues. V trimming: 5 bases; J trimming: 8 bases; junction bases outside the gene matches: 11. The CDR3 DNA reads TGTGCCAGCAGCCCACCCGGGACAGTAGACGGCTACACCTTC. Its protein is CASSPPGTVDGYTF.

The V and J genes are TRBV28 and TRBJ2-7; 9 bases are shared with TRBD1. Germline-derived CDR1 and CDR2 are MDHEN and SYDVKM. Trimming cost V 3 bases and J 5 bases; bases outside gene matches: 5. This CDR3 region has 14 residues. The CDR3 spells CASSFVQGAHEQYF. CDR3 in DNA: TGTGCCAGCAGTTTCGTACAGGGGGCTCACGAGCAGTACTTC.

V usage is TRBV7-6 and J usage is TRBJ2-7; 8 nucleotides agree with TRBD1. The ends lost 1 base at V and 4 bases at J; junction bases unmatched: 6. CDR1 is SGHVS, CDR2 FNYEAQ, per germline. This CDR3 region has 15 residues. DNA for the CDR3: TGTGCCAGCAGCTTAGGGGCAGGGGGCTCTTACGAGCAGTACTTC. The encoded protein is CASSLGAGGSYEQYF.

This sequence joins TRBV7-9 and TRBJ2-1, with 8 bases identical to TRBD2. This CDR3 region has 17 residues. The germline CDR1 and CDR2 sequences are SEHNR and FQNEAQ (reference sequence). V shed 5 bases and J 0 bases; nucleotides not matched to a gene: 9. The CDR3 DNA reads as TGTGCCAGCAGCCCTCGGGGGGGGGCGAGCTCCTACAATGAGCAGTTCTTC. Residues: CASSPRGGASSYNEQFF.

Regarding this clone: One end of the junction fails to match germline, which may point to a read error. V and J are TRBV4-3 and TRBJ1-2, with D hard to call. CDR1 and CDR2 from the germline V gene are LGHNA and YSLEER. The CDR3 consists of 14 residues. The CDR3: CASSQDTAGLGYNF. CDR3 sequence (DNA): TGCGCCAGCAGCCAAGATACGGCAGGTTTGGGCTACAACTTC.

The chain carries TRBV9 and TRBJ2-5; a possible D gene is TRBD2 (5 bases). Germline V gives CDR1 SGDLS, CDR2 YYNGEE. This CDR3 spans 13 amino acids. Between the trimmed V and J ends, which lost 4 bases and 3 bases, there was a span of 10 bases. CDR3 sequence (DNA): TGTGCCAGCAGCCTCTCCGGGGAAGAGACCCAGTACTTC. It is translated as CASSLSGEETQYF. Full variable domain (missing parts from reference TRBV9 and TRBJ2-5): DSGVTQTPKHLITATGQRVTLRCSPRSGDLSVYWYQQSLDQGLQFLIQYYNGEERAKGNILERFSAQQFPDLHSELNLSSLELGDSALYFCASSLSGEETQYFGPGTRLLVL.

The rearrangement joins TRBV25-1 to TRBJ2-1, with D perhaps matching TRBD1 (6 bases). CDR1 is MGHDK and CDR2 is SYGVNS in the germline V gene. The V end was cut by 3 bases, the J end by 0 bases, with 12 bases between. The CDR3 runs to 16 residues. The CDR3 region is CASSDLRDTSYNEQFF. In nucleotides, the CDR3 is TGTGCCAGCAGTGACCTACGGGACACCTCCTACAATGAGCAGTTCTTC.

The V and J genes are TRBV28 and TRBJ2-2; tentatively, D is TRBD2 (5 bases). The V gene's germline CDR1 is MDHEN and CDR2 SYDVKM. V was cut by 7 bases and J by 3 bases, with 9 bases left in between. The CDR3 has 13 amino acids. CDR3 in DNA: TGTGCCAGCAAAGCGGACTACACCGGGGAGCTGTTTTTT. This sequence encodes CASKADYTGELFF.

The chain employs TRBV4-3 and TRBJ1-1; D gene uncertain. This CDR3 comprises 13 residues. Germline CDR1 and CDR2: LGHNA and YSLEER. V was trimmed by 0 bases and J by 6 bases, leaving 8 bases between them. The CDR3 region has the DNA TGCGCCAGCAGCCAAGATCGGTGGTCTGAAGCTTTCTTT. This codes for CASSQDRWSEAFF.

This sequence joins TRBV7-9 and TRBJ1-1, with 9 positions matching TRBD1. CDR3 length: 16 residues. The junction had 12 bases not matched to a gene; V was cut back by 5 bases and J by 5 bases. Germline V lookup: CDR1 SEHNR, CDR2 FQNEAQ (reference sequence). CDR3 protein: CASSRPGTGPGTEAFF. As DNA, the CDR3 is TGTGCCAGCAGCCGTCCCGGGACAGGGCCGGGGACTGAAGCTTTCTTT.

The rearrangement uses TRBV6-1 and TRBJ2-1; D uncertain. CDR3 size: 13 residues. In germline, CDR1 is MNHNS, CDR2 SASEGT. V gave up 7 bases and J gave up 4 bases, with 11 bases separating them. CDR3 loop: CASMITGYNEQFF. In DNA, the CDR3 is TGTGCCAGCATGATAACTGGTTACAATGAGCAGTTCTTC.

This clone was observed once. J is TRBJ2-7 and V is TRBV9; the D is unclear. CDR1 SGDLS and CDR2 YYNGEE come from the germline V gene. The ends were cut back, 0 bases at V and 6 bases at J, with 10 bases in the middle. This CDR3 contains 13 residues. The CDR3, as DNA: TGTGCCAGCAGCGTAGGTCTGGCCCCCGAGCAGTACTTC. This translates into CASSVGLAPEQYF.

CDR3 in amino acids: CASSGGTQGYTF. The CDR3, as DNA: TGTGCCAGCAGCGGGGGGACACAAGGCTACACCTTC. The rearrangement joins TRBV2 to TRBJ1-2, with a weak D call TRBD1 (6 bases). CDR3 size: 12 residues. The V and J ends lost 6 bases and 8 bases respectively, with 13 bases between them. The germline V gene has CDR1 SNHLY and CDR2 FYNNEI.

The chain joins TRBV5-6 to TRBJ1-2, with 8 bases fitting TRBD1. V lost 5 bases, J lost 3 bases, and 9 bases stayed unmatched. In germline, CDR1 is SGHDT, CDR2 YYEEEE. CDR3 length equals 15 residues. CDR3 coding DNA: TGTGCCAGCAGACGCCGACAGGGGATTGACTATGGCTACACCTTC. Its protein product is CASRRRQGIDYGYTF.

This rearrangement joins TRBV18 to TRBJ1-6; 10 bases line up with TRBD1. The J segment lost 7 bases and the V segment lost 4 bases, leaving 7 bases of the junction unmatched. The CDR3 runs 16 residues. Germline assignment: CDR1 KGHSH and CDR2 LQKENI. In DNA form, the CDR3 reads TGTGCCAGCTCACTGTGGATGGGACAGGGGAATTCACCCCTCCACTTT. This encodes CASSLWMGQGNSPLHF.

The CDR3: CATDSSETQYF. CDR3 sequence (DNA): TGTGCCACGGACTCGTCCGAGACCCAGTACTTC. The V gene is TRBV2, the J gene TRBJ2-5, with a weak D call TRBD2 (5 bases). Germline lookup yields CDR1 SNHLY and CDR2 FYNNEI. Deletions cut 10 bases from V and 5 bases from J, with 11 bases between. The CDR3 has 11 amino acids.

The CDR3 protein is CASSGLRDRGIGELFF. Here the CDR3 DNA reads TGTGCCAGCAGCGGATTAAGGGACAGGGGAATCGGGGAGCTGTTTTTT. The J gene is TRBJ2-2, the V gene TRBV13, with 10 nucleotides matching TRBD1. This CDR3 spans 16 amino acids. V lost 5 bases, J lost 7 bases, and 10 bases stayed unmatched. Germline values: CDR1 PRHDT, CDR2 FYEKMQ (reference sequence).

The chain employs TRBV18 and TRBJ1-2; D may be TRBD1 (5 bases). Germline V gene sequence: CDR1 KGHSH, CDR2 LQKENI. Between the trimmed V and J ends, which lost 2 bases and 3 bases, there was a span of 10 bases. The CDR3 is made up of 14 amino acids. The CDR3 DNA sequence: TGTGCCAGCTCACCAAACAGGAGAGACTATGGCTACACCTTC. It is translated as CASSPNRRDYGYTF.